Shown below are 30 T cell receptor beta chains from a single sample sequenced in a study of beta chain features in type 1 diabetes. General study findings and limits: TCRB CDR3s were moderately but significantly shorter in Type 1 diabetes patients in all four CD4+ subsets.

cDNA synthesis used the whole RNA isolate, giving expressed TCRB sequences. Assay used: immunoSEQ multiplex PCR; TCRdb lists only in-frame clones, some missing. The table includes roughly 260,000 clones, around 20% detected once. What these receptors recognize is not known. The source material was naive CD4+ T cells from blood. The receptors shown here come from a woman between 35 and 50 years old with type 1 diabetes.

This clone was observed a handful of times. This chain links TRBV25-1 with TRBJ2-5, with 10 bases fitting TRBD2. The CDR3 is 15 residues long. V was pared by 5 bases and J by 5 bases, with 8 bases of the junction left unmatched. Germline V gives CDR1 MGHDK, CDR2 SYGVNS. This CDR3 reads CASSKSSGSVETQYF. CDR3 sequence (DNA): TGTGCCAGCAGTAAGTCTAGCGGGAGTGTGGAGACCCAGTACTTC.

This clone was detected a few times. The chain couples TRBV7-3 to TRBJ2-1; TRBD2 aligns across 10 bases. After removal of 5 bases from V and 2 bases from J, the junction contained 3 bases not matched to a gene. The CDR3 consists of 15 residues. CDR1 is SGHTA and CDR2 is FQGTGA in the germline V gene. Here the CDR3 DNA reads TGTGCCAGCAGCCCTAGCGGGAGTACCTACAATGAGCAGTTCTTC. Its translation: CASSPSGSTYNEQFF. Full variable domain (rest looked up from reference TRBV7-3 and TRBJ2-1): GAGVSQTPSNKVTEKGKYVELRCDPISGHTALYWYRQSLGQGPEFLIYFQGTGAADDSGLPNDRFFAVRPEGSVSTLKIQRTERGDSAVYLCASSPSGSTYNEQFFGPGTRLTVL.

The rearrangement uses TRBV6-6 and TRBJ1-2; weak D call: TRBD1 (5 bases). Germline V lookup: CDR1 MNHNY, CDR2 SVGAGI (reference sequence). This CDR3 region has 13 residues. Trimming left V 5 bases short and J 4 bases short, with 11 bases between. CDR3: CASSPTASYGYTF. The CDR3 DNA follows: TGTGCCAGCAGTCCGACAGCCAGCTATGGCTACACCTTC.

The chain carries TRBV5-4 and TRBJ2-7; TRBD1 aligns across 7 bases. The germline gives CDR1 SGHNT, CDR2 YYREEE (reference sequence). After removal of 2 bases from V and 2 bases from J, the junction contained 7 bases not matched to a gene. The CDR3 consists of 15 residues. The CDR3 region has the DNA TGTGCCAGCAGCTTTCGGTTGGACAGGACCTACGAGCAGTACTTC. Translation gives CASSFRLDRTYEQYF.

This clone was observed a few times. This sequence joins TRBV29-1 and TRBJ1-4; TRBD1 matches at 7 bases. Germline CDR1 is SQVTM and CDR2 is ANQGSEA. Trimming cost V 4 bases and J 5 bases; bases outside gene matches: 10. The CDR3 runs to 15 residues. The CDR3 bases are TGCAGCGTTGGAGAGTGGGGACAGCCCAATGAAAAACTGTTTTTT. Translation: CSVGEWGQPNEKLFF.

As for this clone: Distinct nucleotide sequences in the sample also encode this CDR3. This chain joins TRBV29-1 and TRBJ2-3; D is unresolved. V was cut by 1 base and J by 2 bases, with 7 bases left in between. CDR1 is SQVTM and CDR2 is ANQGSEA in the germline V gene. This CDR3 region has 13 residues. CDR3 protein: CSVEGRLTDTQYF. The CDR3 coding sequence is TGCAGCGTTGAAGGGCGGCTCACAGATACGCAGTATTTT.

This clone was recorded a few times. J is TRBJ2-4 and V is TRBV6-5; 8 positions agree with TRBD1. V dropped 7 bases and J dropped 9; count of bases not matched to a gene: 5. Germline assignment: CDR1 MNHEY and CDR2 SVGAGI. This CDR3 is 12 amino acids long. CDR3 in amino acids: CASTGQGAIQYF. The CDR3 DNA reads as TGTGCCAGCACTGGACAGGGAGCCATTCAGTACTTC.

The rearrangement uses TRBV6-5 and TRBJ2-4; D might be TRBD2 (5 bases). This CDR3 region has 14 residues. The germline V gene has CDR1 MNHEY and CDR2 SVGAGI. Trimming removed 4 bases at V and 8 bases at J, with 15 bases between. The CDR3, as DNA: TGTGCCAGCAGTTCCCCCGGGATCAAGGACATTCAGTACTTC. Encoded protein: CASSSPGIKDIQYF.

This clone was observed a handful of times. In DNA, the CDR3 is TGCGCCAGCAGCTTACTGGGGCCTAGCTCCTACAATGAGCAGTTCTTC. Its protein product is CASSLLGPSSYNEQFF. This chain uses TRBV5-1 with TRBJ2-1, with D perhaps matching TRBD1 (5 bases). This CDR3 comprises 16 residues. Germline V gene data show CDR1 as SGHRS and CDR2 as YFSETQ. V was clipped by 2 bases and J by 0 bases, with 12 bases between them.

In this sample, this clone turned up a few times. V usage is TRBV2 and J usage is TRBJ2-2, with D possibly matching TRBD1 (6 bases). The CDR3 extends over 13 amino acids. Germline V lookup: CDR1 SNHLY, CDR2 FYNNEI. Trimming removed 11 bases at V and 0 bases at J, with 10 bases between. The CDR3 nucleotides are TGTGCCGGCGACAGGACGAACACCGGGGAGCTGTTTTTT. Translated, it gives CAGDRTNTGELFF.

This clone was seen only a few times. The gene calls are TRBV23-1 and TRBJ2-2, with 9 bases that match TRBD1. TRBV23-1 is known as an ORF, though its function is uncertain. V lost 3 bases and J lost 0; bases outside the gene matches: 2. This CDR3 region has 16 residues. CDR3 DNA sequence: TGCGCCAGCAGTCATGGGACAGGGACGAACACCGGGGAGCTGTTTTTT. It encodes CASSHGTGTNTGELFF.

The DNA for the CDR3 is TGTGCCAGCAGCGTTTTGGCTGACTCGGATACGCAGTATTTT. This encodes CASSVLADSDTQYF. V and J are TRBV9 and TRBJ2-3; D unresolved. From germline, CDR1 is SGDLS and CDR2 YYNGEE. V was cut by 2 bases and J by 6 bases, with 13 bases left in between. The CDR3 covers 14 residues.

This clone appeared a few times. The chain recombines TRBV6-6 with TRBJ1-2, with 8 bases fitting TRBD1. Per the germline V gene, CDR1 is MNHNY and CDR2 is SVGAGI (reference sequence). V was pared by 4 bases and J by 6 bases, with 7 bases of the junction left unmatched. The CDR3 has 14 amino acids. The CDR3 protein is CASSWSGGQDGYTF. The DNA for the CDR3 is TGTGCCAGCAGTTGGTCAGGGGGCCAAGATGGCTACACCTTC.

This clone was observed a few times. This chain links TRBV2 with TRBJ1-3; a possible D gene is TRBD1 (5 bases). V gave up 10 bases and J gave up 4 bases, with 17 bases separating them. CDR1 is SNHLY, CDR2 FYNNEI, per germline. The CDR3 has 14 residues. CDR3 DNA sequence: TGTGCCATCGCCTTCAGGGTGGGAGGAAACACCATATATTTT. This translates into CAIAFRVGGNTIYF.

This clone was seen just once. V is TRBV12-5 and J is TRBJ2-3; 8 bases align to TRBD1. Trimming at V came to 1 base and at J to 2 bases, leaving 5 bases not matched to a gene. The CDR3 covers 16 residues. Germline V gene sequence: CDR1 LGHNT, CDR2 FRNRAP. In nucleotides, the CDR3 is TGTGCTAGTGGTTTGGGACAGGGGACGGACACAGATACGCAGTATTTT. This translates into CASGLGQGTDTDTQYF.

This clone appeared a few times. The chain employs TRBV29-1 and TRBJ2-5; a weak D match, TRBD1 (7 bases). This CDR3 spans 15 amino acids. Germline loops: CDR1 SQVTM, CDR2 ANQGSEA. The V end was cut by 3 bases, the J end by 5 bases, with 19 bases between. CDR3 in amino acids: CSVDWARGVPETQYF. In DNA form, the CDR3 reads TGCAGCGTTGATTGGGCCAGGGGGGTGCCTGAGACCCAGTACTTC.

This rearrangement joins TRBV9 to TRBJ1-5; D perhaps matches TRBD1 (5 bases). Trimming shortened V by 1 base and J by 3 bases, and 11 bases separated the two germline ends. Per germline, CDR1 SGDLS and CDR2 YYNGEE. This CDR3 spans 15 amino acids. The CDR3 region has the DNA TGTGCCAGCAGCGTATCCGGGGGATACAATCAGCCCCAGCATTTT. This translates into CASSVSGGYNQPQHF.

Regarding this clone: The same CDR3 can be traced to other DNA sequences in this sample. The chain's CDR3 is CASSRGRMNTEAFF. The CDR3 region has the DNA TGCGCCAGCAGCCGGGGCAGGATGAACACTGAAGCTTTCTTT. This chain links TRBV4-3 with TRBJ1-1; D is possibly TRBD1 (5 bases). Trimming pared 4 bases from V and 0 bases from J, leaving 9 bases between. CDR3 length: 14 amino acids. Germline lookup yields CDR1 LGHNA and CDR2 YSLEER.

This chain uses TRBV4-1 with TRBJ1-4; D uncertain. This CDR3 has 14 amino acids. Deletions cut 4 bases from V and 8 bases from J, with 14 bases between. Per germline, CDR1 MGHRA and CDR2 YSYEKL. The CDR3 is CASSLPGIGEKLFF. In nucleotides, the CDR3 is TGCGCCAGCAGCCTTCCGGGGATAGGCGAAAAACTGTTTTTT.

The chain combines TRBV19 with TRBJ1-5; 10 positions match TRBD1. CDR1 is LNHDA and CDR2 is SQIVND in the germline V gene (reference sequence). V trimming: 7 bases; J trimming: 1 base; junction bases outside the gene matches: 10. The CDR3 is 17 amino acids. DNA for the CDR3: TGTGCCAGTAACCGGGGACAGGGGAGAGGGAGCAATCAGCCCCAGCATTTT. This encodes CASNRGQGRGSNQPQHF.

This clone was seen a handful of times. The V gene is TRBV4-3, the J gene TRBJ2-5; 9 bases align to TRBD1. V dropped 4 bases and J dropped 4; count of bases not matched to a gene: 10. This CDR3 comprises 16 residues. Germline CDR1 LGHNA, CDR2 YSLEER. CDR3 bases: TGCGCCAGCAGCCGCCTACAGGGGGCAATGGGAGAGACCCAGTACTTC. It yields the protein CASSRLQGAMGETQYF.

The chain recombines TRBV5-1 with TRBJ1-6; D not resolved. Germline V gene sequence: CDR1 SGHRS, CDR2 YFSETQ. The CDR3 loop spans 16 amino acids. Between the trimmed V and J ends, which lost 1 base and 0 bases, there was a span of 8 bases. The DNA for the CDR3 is TGCGCCAGCAGCTTGAGAGGGAGCTCCTATAATTCACCCCTCCACTTT. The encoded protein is CASSLRGSSYNSPLHF.

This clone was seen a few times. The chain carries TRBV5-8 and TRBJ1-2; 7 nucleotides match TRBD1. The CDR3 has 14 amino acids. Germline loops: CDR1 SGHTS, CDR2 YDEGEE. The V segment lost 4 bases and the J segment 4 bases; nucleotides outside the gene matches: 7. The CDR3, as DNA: TGTGCCAGCAGCGCGCAACAGGGGCTCTATGGCTACACCTTC. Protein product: CASSAQQGLYGYTF.

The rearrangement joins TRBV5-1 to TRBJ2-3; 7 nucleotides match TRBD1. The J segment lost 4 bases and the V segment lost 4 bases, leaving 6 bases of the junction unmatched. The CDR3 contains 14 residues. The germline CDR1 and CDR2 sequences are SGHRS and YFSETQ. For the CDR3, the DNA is TGCGCCAGCAGCCGAGGACAGGCCCCAGATACGCAGTATTTT. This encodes CASSRGQAPDTQYF.

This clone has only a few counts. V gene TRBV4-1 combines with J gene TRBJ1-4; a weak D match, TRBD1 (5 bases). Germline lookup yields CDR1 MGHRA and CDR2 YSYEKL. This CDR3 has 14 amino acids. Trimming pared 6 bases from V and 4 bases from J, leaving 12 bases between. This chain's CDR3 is CASRRIQGNEKLFF. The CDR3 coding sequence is TGCGCCAGCAGGCGTATTCAGGGTAATGAAAAACTGTTTTTT.

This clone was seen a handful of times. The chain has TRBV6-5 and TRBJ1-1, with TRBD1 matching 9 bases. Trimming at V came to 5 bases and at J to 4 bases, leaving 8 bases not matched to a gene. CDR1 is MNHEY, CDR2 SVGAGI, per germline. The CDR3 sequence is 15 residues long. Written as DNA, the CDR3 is TGTGCCAGCAGTATAACAGGGGGCTTGGGCACTGAAGCTTTCTTT. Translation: CASSITGGLGTEAFF.

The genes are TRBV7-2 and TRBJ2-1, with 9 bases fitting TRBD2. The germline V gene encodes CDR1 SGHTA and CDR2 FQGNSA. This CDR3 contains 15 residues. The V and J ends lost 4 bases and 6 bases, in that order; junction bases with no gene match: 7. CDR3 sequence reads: CASSSPTSGSNEQFF. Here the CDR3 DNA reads TGTGCCAGCAGCTCCCCGACTAGCGGATCCAATGAGCAGTTCTTC.

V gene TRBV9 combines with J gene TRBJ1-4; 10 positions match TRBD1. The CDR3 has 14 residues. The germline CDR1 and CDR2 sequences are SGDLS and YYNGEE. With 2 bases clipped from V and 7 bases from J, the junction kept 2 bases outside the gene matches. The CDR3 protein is CASSVGDRGEKLFF. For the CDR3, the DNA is TGTGCCAGCAGCGTGGGGGACAGGGGTGAAAAACTGTTTTTT.

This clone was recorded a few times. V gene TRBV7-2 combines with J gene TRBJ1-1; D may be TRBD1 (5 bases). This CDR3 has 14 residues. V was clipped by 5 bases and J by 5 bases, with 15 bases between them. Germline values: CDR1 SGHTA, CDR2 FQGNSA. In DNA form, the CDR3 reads TGTGCCAGCAGCAAGGATGGGGCTGGAACTGAAGCTTTCTTT. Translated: CASSKDGAGTEAFF.

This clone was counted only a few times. The CDR3 loop reads CASSMQGPEAFF. DNA for the CDR3: TGTGCCAGCAGCATGCAGGGGCCTGAAGCTTTCTTT. The chain is built from TRBV11-1 and TRBJ1-1; a possible D gene is TRBD1 (6 bases). Germline V gene data show CDR1 as SGHAT and CDR2 as FQDESV (reference sequence). The CDR3 loop spans 12 amino acids. V lost 5 bases, J lost 6 bases, and 10 bases lay in between.